The text below deals with one TCR beta chain. This specimen belongs to a study of blood T cell repertoires in COVID-19. As for the study in general: Researchers got acute and convalescent COVID-19 samples from the United States, Italy and Spain. PBMCs, B-cell-depleted T cells, or T cells provided the cDNA or gDNA that made up the material.

In the original analysis: Reference gene primer amplification gave nucleated cell count estimates. Assay: immunoSEQ multiplex PCR; the TCRdb copy retains only in-frame clones and omits some. The V and J calls and clone size are taken from that table; D and trimming were inferred from the DNA. Found here are about 120,000 clones, 88% of them singletons; the top ten hold approximately 0.81%. This CDR3 has 16 residues. CDR1 and CDR2 (germline): SGHNT, YYREEE (reference sequence). The trim removed 6 bases at V and 3 bases at J, leaving 11 bases unmatched. The gene calls are TRBV5-4 and TRBJ2-1, with 8 bases identical to TRBD2. Material for sequencing was peripheral blood. This TCR was recovered from a woman in her 50s with active or convalescent COVID-19. CDR3 nucleotide sequence: TGTGCCAGCACCTCTCCTGGACTAGCAGACTACAATGAGCAGTTCTTC. Translated, it gives CASTSPGLADYNEQFF. Variable domain in full (rest from reference TRBV5-4 and TRBJ2-1): ETGVTQSPTHLIKTRGQQVTLRCSSQSGHNTVSWYQQALGQGPQFIFQYYREEENGRGNFPPRFSGLQFPNYSSELNVNALELDDSALYLCASTSPGLADYNEQFFGPGTRLTVL.